This T cell receptor (beta chain) appears in the sequencing data of a study of OX40 agonist ivuxolimab in advanced cancers. The wider study: Hepatocellular carcinoma, melanoma, renal cell or head and neck cancer was diagnosed in the dose-escalation patients.

Only in-frame clones appear in the TCRdb table, and some are missing; sequencing was by immunoSEQ multiplex PCR. This sample has tens of thousands of clones, with about 89% found just once. J was trimmed by 4 bases and V by 2 bases; bases with no gene match: 7. Germline V CDR1 and CDR2: MDHEN, SYDVKM. There are 16 residues in the CDR3. Exclusion applied to patients with autoimmune disease history or systemic immunosuppression. The timepoints at which blood was sampled were baseline, cycle 4 day 1, and cycle 7 day 1. The study, taken as a whole, reports: Relative to CD4+ cells, CD8+ T cells on average had more expanded clones.

A remark on this clone: Its specificity is unknown.

V and J are TRBV28 and TRBJ2-3, with 9 bases that match TRBD2. The sample in question was CD4+ or CD8+ T cells sorted from blood, obtained in a trial of the OX40 agonist ivuxolimab. This TCR was recovered from an adult with an advanced solid tumor such as melanoma, head and neck, liver or kidney cancer. The CDR3 DNA is TGTGCCAGCAGTTTAGGATTAGCGGGAGTCCCAGATACGCAGTATTTT. Encoded protein: CASSLGLAGVPDTQYF.